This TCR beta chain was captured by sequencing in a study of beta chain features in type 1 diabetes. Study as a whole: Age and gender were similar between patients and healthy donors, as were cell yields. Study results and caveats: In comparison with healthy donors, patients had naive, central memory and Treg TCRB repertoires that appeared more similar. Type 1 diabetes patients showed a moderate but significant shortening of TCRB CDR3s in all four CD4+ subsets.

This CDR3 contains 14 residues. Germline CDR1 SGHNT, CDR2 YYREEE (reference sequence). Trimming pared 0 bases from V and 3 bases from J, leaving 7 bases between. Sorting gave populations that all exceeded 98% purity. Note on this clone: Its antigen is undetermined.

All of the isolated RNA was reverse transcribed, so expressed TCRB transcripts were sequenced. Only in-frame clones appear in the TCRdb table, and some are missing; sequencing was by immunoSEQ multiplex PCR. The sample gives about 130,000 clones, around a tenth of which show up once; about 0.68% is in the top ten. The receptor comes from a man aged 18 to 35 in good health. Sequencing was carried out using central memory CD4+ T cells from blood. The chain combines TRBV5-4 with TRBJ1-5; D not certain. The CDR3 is CASSLDGYNQPQHF. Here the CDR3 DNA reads TGTGCCAGCAGCTTGGACGGTTACAATCAGCCCCAGCATTTT.